The 20 T cell receptor beta chains reported below all come from one sample, sequenced in a study of blood T cell repertoires in COVID-19. Using immunoSEQ multiplex PCR, the repertoire was profiled, and TCRdb retains in-frame clones only, with some absent. Of 13,000 or so clones in the sample, approximately 91% were seen once. The specimen sequenced was peripheral blood. Receptors originate from a human donor in a cohort sampled during active COVID-19.

The chain uses TRBV18 and TRBJ2-7; 8 bases are a match to TRBD1. The germline V gene encodes CDR1 KGHSH and CDR2 LQKENI. The V and J ends lost 3 bases and 8 bases, in that order; junction bases with no gene match: 12. This CDR3 comprises 15 residues. The CDR3 reads CASSPMDGQGAKQYF. The CDR3 DNA sequence: TGTGCCAGCTCACCCATGGACGGTCAGGGGGCAAAGCAGTACTTC.

The chain uses TRBV29-1 and TRBJ2-7, with TRBD2 identical over 12 bases. V lost 2 bases to trimming and J lost 2 bases; unmatched junction nucleotides: 4. CDR1 and CDR2 from the germline V gene are SQVTM and ANQGSEA. This CDR3 has 15 residues. The CDR3 DNA reads TGCAGCGTTGAACTAGCGGGAGGGCCCCCCTACGAGCAGTACTTC. This gives the protein CSVELAGGPPYEQYF.

The rearrangement joins TRBV29-1 to TRBJ2-1; D might be TRBD1 (5 bases). This CDR3 contains 19 residues. The V gene lost 2 bases and the J gene lost 0 bases, with 23 bases spanning the gap. Germline V gene lookup returns CDR1 SQVTM and CDR2 ANQGSEA. For the CDR3, the DNA is TGCAGCGTTGAATTGGCCCCGCGCAGGGATATTTCCTCCTACAATGAGCAGTTCTTC. Translation: CSVELAPRRDISSYNEQFF.

This chain joins TRBV10-3 and TRBJ2-2; 9 bases match TRBD1. V lost 0 bases and J lost 0; bases outside the gene matches: 5. The CDR3 has 18 amino acids. Germline values: CDR1 ENHRY, CDR2 SYGVKD. DNA for the CDR3: TGTGCCATCAGTGAGTCGAAGGGACAGGGAACGAACACCGGGGAGCTGTTTTTT. As protein: CAISESKGQGTNTGELFF.

The chain couples TRBV6-2 or TRBV6-3 to TRBJ2-7; 10 bases align to TRBD1. J was trimmed by 2 bases and V by 2 bases; bases with no gene match: 6. CDR1 is MNHEY, CDR2 SVGEGT, per germline. This CDR3 has 16 amino acids. The CDR3 protein is CASSYTGTGVPYEQYF. The CDR3 DNA reads as TGTGCCAGCAGTTACACCGGGACAGGGGTCCCCTACGAGCAGTACTTC.

The chain uses TRBV5-6 and TRBJ1-1; 7 bases are a match to TRBD1. The CDR3 length is 14 residues. The V gene's germline CDR1 is SGHDT and CDR2 YYEEEE. V shed 0 bases, J shed 2 bases, and the junction held 1 base outside the gene matches. The CDR3 bases are TGTGCCAGCAGCTTGGACAGGGGTAACACTGAAGCTTTCTTT. Translating gives CASSLDRGNTEAFF.

The rearrangement joins TRBV9 to TRBJ1-1; D call uncertain. Germline assignment: CDR1 SGDLS and CDR2 YYNGEE. V was clipped by 3 bases and J by 2 bases, with 11 bases between them. The CDR3 sequence is 14 residues long. The CDR3 DNA reads TGTGCCAGCAGCGCCAGGCCAGATAACACTGAAGCTTTCTTT. Its translation: CASSARPDNTEAFF.

This clone has just one count. The chain uses TRBV5-4 and TRBJ2-4, with 7 nucleotides matching TRBD2. CDR1 and CDR2 (germline): SGHNT, YYREEE (reference sequence). Unmatched junction bases numbered 6, after V lost 4 bases and J lost 5 bases. The CDR3 sequence is 14 residues long. CDR3 sequence reads: CASSPGTTENIQYF. The DNA for the CDR3 is TGTGCCAGCAGCCCCGGGACTACCGAAAACATTCAGTACTTC.

V usage is TRBV5-1 and J usage is TRBJ2-1, with 13 bases aligning to TRBD2. Germline V CDR1 and CDR2: SGHRS, YFSETQ. J gave up 6 bases and V 4 bases, and 7 bases lay outside the gene matches. The CDR3 contains 16 residues. CDR3 coding DNA: TGCGCCAGCAGCCCCACTAGCGGGAGGGCCATCAATGAGCAGTTCTTC. This translates into CASSPTSGRAINEQFF.

The CDR3 region is CASSTRDRGPYEQYF. The CDR3 region has the DNA TGTGCCAGCAGCACCCGGGACAGGGGGCCCTACGAGCAGTACTTC. This chain joins TRBV21-1 and TRBJ2-7; whether TRBD1, the table's D call, matches the DNA was not checked. TRBV21-1 has pseudogene status. The CDR3 sequence is 15 residues long.

The chain links TRBV3-1 (or the pseudogene TRBV3-2) to TRBJ1-1; no firm D call. The CDR3 is 14 residues long. Germline lookup yields CDR1 LGHDT and CDR2 YNNKEL (reference sequence). Trimming cost V 3 bases and J 2 bases, with 10 bases left between them. CDR3 sequence: CASSQGLPNTEAFF. CDR3 in DNA: TGTGCCAGCAGCCAGGGCCTCCCAAACACTGAAGCTTTCTTT.

The V and J genes are TRBV19 and TRBJ2-7; D unclear. Looked up from germline, CDR1 is LNHDA and CDR2 is SQIVND (reference sequence). Trimming cost V 0 bases and J 7 bases, with 4 bases left between them. The CDR3 runs to 11 residues. CDR3 sequence: CASSIEREQYF. The CDR3 nucleotides are TGTGCCAGTAGTATAGAGAGGGAGCAGTACTTC.

The rearrangement links TRBV3-1 (or the pseudogene TRBV3-2) to TRBJ2-2; 9 positions agree with TRBD2. Germline CDR1 LGHDT, CDR2 YNNKEL (reference sequence). The CDR3 covers 16 residues. The ends lost 5 bases at V and 4 bases at J; junction bases unmatched: 8. This CDR3 reads CASSRGTSRLTGELFF. The CDR3 coding sequence is TGTGCCAGCAGCAGAGGGACTAGCAGACTCACCGGGGAGCTGTTTTTT.

V gene TRBV27 combines with J gene TRBJ2-4; 8 bases are a match to TRBD1. V was pared by 6 bases and J by 5 bases, with 9 bases of the junction left unmatched. This CDR3 has 15 amino acids. CDR1 is MNHEY and CDR2 is SMNVEV in the germline V gene (reference sequence). CDR3 loop: CASRRDRNLENIQYF. The CDR3 nucleotides are TGTGCCAGCAGAAGGGACAGGAATTTAGAAAACATTCAGTACTTC.

The chain couples TRBV28 to TRBJ1-4, with 8 bases aligning to TRBD1. The CDR3 has 15 amino acids. CDR1 is MDHEN and CDR2 is SYDVKM in the germline V gene. J lost 7 bases, V lost 7 bases, and 11 bases had no gene match. Here the CDR3 DNA reads TGTGCCAGCATAGGACAGGGAGAGATTTCTGAAAAACTGTTTTTT. It yields the protein CASIGQGEISEKLFF.

This rearrangement joins TRBV28 to TRBJ2-3, with D perhaps matching TRBD2 (6 bases). V lost 6 bases and J lost 1, with 17 bases in between. The CDR3 spans 16 residues. CDR1 is MDHEN and CDR2 is SYDVKM in the germline V gene. This CDR3 is CASSPMGRGRTDTQYF. CDR3 in DNA: TGTGCCAGCAGCCCCATGGGGCGGGGTCGCACAGATACGCAGTATTTT.

This clone came up once. As DNA, the CDR3 is TGTGCCAGCAGCTCCACACAGGGGTACGAGCAGTACTTC. Translation gives CASSSTQGYEQYF. The chain uses TRBV7-6 and TRBJ2-7, with TRBD1 matching 7 bases. The V gene end was trimmed by 4 bases and the J gene end by 4 bases; junction bases not matched to a gene: 4. In germline, CDR1 is SGHVS, CDR2 FNYEAQ. CDR3 length: 13 amino acids.

This chain links TRBV5-6 with TRBJ2-5, with D unresolved. Trimming stripped 2 bases from V and 0 bases from J, with 8 bases between. The CDR3 has 14 amino acids. CDR1 is SGHDT and CDR2 is YYEEEE in the germline V gene. CDR3 coding DNA: TGTGCCAGCAGCTTACCCCGGTACCAAGAGACCCAGTACTTC. It translates to CASSLPRYQETQYF. The full variable domain, rest sourced from reference TRBV5-6 and TRBJ2-5, is DAGVTQSPTHLIKTRGQQVTLRCSPKSGHDTVSWYQQALGQGPQFIFQYYEEEERQRGNFPDRFSGHQFPNYSSELNVNALLLGDSALYLCASSLPRYQETQYFGPGTRLLVL.

The gene calls are TRBV28 and TRBJ1-5; maybe TRBD1 (6 bases). Between the trimmed V and J ends, which lost 4 bases and 2 bases, there was a span of 12 bases. The CDR3 is 15 residues long. Germline V gene sequence: CDR1 MDHEN, CDR2 SYDVKM. This CDR3 reads CASSSAGAGNQPQHF. CDR3 coding DNA: TGTGCCAGCAGTTCCGCGGGGGCGGGCAATCAGCCCCAGCATTTT.

This chain joins TRBV30 and TRBJ2-5, with 7 positions matching TRBD1. Germline V gene lookup returns CDR1 GTSNPN and CDR2 SVGIG (reference sequence). V gave up 2 bases and J gave up 2 bases; unmatched junction bases: 2. The CDR3 runs to 13 residues. In DNA form, the CDR3 reads TGTGCCTGGAGTAGACAGGGACAAGAGACCCAGTACTTC. Its translation: CAWSRQGQETQYF. Full variable domain (remainder filled in from reference TRBV30 and TRBJ2-5): SQTIHQWPATLVQPVGSPLSLECTVEGTSNPNLYWYRQAAGRGLQLLFYSVGIGQISSEVPQNLSASRPQDRQFILSSKKLLLSDSGFYLCAWSRQGQETQYFGPGTRLLVL.